A single sample is the source of the 10 T cell receptor beta chains below, sequenced in a study of CD8 T cells in Susac syndrome. Reverse transcription used roughly 0.45 to 1 ug RNA and random hexamers. Using its own MiXCR run on the immunoSEQ multiplex PCR reads, TCRdb lists one record per CDR3 protein. The profile shows approximately 190,000 distinct CDR3 sequences, 95% of them singletons. Sequenced input: CD4+ T cells from PBMCs. Receptors originate from a human donor with Susac syndrome.

The chain links TRBV18 to TRBJ1-3, with unresolved D. The germline V and J ends were trimmed by 6 bases and 0 bases, with 18 bases remaining between them. Germline CDR1 is KGHSH and CDR2 is LQKENI. The CDR3 has 17 residues. The CDR3 sequence: CASSPQRNWHSGNTIYF. DNA of the CDR3: TGTGCCAGCTCCCCTCAAAGAAACTGGCACTCTGGAAACACCATATATTTT.

The rearrangement links TRBV4-3 to TRBJ2-3; TRBD2 is a possible D gene (5 bases). Trimming removed 0 bases at V and 4 bases at J, with 14 bases between. CDR1 and CDR2 from the germline V gene are LGHNA and YSLEER. This CDR3 has 16 amino acids. The CDR3 loop reads CASSQDSGFLADTQYF. The CDR3 DNA reads TGCGCCAGCAGCCAAGATTCGGGGTTCCTTGCAGATACGCAGTATTTT.

The V and J genes are TRBV20-1 and TRBJ2-3; TRBD2 is a possible D gene (7 bases). CDR3 length: 14 amino acids. Germline V gene lookup returns CDR1 DFQATT and CDR2 SNEGSKA (reference sequence). Trimming shortened V by 3 bases and J by 4 bases, and 14 bases separated the two germline ends. CDR3 bases: TGCAGTGCTAGTCGGAGGGGGGGAGCAGATACGCAGTATTTT. The encoded protein is CSASRRGGADTQYF.

V is TRBV20-1 and J is TRBJ2-7; D is ambiguous. Trimming left V 4 bases short and J 5 bases short, with 9 bases between. CDR3 length: 11 residues. CDR1 and CDR2 (germline): DFQATT, SNEGSKA (reference sequence). CDR3 residues: CSANRRDEQYF. CDR3 nucleotide sequence: TGCAGTGCTAATCGAAGGGACGAGCAGTACTTC.

The gene calls are TRBV20-1 and TRBJ2-3; D gene ambiguous. The ends were cut back, 6 bases at V and 2 bases at J, with 18 bases in the middle. This CDR3 is 15 amino acids long. Germline V gene data show CDR1 as DFQATT and CDR2 as SNEGSKA (reference sequence). The CDR3 bases are TGCAGTGCCAATTTGCTGCGTCCGGACACAGATACGCAGTATTTT. Its translation is CSANLLRPDTDTQYF.

J is TRBJ1-3 and V is TRBV4-2; 9 bases are a match to TRBD1. This CDR3 is built from 18 residues. Trimming removed 2 bases from V and 0 bases from J; junction bases left unmatched: 8. CDR1 is LGHNA, CDR2 YNFKEQ, per germline. For the CDR3, the DNA is TGTGCCAGCAGCCAAAGGTTTCGGGACAGGGACTCTGGAAACACCATATATTTT. It codes for CASSQRFRDRDSGNTIYF.

V is TRBV30 and J is TRBJ2-5; TRBD1 agrees at 10 bases. Per the germline V gene, CDR1 is GTSNPN and CDR2 is SVGIG (reference sequence). This CDR3 has 16 amino acids. V was clipped by 7 bases and J by 0 bases; unmatched bases: 11. This CDR3 is CAFSSGTGVYQETQYF. CDR3 coding DNA: TGTGCCTTTTCCTCCGGGACAGGGGTATACCAAGAGACCCAGTACTTC.

The V call is TRBV4-3, the J call TRBJ1-5; possibly TRBD1 for D (6 bases). The CDR3 is made up of 14 amino acids. CDR1 and CDR2 (germline): LGHNA, YSLEER. V was clipped by 4 bases and J by 4 bases, with 11 bases between them. CDR3 bases: TGCGCCAGCAGCCTGACCCAGGGGAATCAGCCCCAGCATTTT. This gives the protein CASSLTQGNQPQHF.

This clonotype showed up just once. V is TRBV6-5 and J is TRBJ2-7; TRBD1 matches at 7 bases. The CDR3 loop spans 14 amino acids. Germline CDR1 reads MNHEY; CDR2 reads SVGAGI. The J segment lost 6 bases and the V segment lost 4 bases, leaving 9 bases of the junction unmatched. CDR3 sequence: CASSSLDRFGEQYF. In DNA, the CDR3 is TGTGCCAGCAGTTCTCTGGACAGGTTCGGCGAGCAGTACTTC.

The rearrangement links TRBV29-1 to TRBJ2-5; perhaps D is TRBD1 or TRBD2 (5 bases each). Trimming removed 8 bases at V and 1 base at J, with 14 bases between. This CDR3 has 13 amino acids. The germline CDR1 and CDR2 sequences are SQVTM and ANQGSEA. CDR3 in DNA: TGCAGCTCCCGGGGCCTGGTCCAAGAGACCCAGTACTTC. It specifies CSSRGLVQETQYF.